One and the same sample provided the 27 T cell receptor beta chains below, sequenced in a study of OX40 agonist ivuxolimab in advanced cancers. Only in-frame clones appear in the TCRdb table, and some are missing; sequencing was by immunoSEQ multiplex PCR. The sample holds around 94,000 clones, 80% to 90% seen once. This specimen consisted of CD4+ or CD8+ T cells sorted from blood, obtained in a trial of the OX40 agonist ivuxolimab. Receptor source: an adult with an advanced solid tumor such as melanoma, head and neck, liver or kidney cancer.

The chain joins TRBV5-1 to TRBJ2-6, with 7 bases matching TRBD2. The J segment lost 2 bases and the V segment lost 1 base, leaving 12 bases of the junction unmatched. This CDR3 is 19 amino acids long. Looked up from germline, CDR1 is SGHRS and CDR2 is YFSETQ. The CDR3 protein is CASSLRFISGDTGANVLTF. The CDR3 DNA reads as TGCGCCAGCAGCTTGCGCTTCATCAGCGGGGATACTGGGGCCAACGTCCTGACTTTC.

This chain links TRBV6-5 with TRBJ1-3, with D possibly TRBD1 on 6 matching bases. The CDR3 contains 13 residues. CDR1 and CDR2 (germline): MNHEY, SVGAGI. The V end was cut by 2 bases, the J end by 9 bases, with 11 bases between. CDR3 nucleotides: TGTGCCAGCAGTTACGGACAGCGTGGCACCATATATTTT. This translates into CASSYGQRGTIYF.

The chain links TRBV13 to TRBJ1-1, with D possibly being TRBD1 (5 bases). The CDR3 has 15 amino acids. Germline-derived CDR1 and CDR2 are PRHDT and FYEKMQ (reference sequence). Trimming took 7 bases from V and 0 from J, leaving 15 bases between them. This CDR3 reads CASTTRRGLNTEAFF. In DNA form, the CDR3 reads TGTGCCAGCACCACCCGCCGGGGGTTGAACACTGAAGCTTTCTTT.

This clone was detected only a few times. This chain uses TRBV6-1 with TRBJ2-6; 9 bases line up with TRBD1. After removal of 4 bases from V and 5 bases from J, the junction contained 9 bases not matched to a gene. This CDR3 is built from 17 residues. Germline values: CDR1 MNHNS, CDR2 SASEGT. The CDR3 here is CASSGEGQGSWANVLTF. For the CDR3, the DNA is TGTGCCAGCAGTGGGGAGGGACAGGGTTCGTGGGCCAACGTCCTGACTTTC.

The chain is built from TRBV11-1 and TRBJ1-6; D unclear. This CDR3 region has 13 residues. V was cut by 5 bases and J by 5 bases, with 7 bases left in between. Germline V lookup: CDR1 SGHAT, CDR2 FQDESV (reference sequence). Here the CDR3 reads CASSTIDNSPLHF. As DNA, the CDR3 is TGTGCCAGCAGCACAATAGATAATTCACCCCTCCACTTT.

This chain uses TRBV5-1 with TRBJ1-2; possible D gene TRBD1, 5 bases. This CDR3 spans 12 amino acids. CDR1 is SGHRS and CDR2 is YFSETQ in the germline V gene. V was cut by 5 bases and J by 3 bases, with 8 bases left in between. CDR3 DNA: TGCGCCAGCAGTTTAGGGGACTATGGCTACACCTTC. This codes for CASSLGDYGYTF.

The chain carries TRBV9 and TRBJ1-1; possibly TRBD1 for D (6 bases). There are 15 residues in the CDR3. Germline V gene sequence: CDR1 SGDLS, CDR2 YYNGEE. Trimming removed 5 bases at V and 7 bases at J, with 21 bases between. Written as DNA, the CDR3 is TGTGCCAGCAGAGAGGTCCTCACAGGGCCCAATGAAGCTTTCTTT. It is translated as CASREVLTGPNEAFF.

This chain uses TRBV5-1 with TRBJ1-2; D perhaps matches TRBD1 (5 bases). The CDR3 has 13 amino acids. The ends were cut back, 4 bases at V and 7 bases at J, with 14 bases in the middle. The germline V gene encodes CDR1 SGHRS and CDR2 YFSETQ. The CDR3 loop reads CASSDSASGGYTF. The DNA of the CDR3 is TGCGCCAGCAGCGACAGTGCCTCGGGTGGCTACACCTTC.

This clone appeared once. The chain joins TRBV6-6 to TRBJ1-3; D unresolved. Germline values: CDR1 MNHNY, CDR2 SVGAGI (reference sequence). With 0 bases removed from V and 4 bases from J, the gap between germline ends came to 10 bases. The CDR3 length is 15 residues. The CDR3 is CASSYSAGMGNTIYF. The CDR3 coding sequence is TGTGCCAGCAGTTACTCAGCCGGGATGGGAAACACCATATATTTT.

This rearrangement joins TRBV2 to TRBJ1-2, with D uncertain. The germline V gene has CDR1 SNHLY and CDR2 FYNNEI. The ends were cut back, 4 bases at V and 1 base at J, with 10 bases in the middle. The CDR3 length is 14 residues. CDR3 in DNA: TGTGCCAGCAGTGCTCGGAACTTTAACTATGGCTACACCTTC. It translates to CASSARNFNYGYTF.

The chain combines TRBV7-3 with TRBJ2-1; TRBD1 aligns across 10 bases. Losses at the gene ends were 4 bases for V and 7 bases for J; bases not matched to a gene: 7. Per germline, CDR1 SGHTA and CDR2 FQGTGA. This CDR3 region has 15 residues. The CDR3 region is CASSSPGQGRNEQFF. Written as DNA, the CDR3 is TGTGCCAGCAGCTCTCCGGGACAGGGGAGGAATGAGCAGTTCTTC.

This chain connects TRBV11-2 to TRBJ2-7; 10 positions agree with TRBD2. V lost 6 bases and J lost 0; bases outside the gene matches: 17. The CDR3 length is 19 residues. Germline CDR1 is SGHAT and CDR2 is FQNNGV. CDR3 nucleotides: TGTGCCAGCAGTTTGGTCGCGGTAGCGGGGGGTCTCCTCTCCTACGAGCAGTACTTC. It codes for CASSLVAVAGGLLSYEQYF. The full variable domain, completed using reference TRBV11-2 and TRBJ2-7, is EAGVAQSPRYKIIEKRQSVAFWCNPISGHATLYWYQQILGQGPKLLIQFQNNGVVDDSQLPKDRFSAERLKGVDSTLKIQPAKLEDSAVYLCASSLVAVAGGLLSYEQYFGPGTRLTVT.

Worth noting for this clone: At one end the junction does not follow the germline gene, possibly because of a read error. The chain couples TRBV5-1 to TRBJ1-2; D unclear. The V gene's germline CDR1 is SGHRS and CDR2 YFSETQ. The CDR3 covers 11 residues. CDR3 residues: CWLRDYYGYTF. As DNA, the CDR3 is TGTTGGTTAAGGGATTACTATGGCTACACCTTC.

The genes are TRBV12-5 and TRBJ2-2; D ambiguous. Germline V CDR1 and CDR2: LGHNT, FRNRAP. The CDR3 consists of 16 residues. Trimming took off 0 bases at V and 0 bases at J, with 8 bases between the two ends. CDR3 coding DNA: TGTGCTAGTGGTTTGGTACCTCTGTCGAACACCGGGGAGCTGTTTTTT. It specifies CASGLVPLSNTGELFF.

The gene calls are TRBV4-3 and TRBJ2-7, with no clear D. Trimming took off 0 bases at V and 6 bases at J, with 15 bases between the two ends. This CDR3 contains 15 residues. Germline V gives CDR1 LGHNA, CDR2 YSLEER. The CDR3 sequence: CASSQESVALSEQYF. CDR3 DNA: TGCGCCAGCAGCCAAGAATCCGTCGCCCTCAGCGAGCAGTACTTC.

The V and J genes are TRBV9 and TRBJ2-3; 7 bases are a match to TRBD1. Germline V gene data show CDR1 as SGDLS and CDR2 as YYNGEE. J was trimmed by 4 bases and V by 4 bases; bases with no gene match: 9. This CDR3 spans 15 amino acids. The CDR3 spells CASSFSPGGPDTQYF. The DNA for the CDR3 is TGTGCCAGCAGCTTTTCTCCAGGGGGACCAGATACGCAGTATTTT.

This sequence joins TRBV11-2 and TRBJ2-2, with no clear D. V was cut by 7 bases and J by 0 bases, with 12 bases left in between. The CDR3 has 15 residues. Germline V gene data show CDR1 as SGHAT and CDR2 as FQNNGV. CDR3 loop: CASTLNPSNTGELFF. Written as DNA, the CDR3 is TGTGCCAGCACCCTAAACCCATCGAACACCGGGGAGCTGTTTTTT.

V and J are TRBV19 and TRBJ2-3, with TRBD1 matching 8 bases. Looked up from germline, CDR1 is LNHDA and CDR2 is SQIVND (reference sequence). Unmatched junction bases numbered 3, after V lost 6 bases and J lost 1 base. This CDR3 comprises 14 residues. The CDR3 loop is CASRDRGGTDTQYF. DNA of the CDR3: TGTGCCAGTAGAGACAGGGGTGGCACAGATACGCAGTATTTT. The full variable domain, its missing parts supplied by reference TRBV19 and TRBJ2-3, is DGGITQSPKYLFRKEGQNVTLSCEQNLNHDAMYWYRQDPGQGLRLIYYSQIVNDFQKGDIAEGYSVSREKKESFPLTVTSAQKNPTAFYLCASRDRGGTDTQYFGPGTRLTVL.

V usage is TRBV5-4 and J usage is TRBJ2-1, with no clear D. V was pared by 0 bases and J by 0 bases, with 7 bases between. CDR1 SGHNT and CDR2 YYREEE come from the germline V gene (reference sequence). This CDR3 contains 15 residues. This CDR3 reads CASSLDWGSYNEQFF. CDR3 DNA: TGTGCCAGCAGCTTGGACTGGGGCTCCTACAATGAGCAGTTCTTC.

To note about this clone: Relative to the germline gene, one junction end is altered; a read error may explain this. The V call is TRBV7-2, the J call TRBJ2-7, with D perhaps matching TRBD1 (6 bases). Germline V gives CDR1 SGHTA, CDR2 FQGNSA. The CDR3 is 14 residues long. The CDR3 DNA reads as TGTGCCAGCACCTTAGGACAGAGCTCCTACGAGCAGTACTTC. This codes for CASTLGQSSYEQYF.

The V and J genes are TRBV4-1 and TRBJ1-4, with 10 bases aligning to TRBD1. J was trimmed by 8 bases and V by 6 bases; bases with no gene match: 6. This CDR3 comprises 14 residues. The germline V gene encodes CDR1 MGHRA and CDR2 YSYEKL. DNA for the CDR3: TGCGCCAGCAGTCAGACAGGGGGCAGGGAAAAACTGTTTTTT. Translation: CASSQTGGREKLFF.

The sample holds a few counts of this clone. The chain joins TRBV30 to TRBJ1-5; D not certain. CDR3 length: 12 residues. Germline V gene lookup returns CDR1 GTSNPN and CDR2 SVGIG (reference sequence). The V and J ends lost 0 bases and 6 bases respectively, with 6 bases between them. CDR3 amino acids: CAWSVGSQPQHF. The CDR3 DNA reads TGTGCCTGGAGTGTGGGGAGTCAGCCCCAGCATTTT.

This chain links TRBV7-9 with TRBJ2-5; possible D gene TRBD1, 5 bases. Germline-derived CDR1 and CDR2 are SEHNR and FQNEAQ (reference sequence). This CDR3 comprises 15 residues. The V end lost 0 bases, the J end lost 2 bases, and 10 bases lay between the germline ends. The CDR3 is CASSLAPGLQETQYF. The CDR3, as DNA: TGTGCCAGCAGCTTAGCCCCAGGGTTACAAGAGACCCAGTACTTC.

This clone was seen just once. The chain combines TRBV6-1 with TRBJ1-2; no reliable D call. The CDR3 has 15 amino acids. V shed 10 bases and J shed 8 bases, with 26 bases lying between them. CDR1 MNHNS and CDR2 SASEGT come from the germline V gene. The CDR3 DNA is TGTGCCACGAAGAGGGATTCCGGTTCTGGTGGGGGCTACACCTTC. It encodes CATKRDSGSGGGYTF.

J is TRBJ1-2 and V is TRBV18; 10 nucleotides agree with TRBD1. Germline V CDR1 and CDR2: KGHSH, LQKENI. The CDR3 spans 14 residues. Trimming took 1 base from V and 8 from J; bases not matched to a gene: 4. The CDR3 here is CASSPLGTGEGYTF. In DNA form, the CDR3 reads TGTGCCAGCTCACCACTCGGGACAGGGGAAGGCTACACCTTC.

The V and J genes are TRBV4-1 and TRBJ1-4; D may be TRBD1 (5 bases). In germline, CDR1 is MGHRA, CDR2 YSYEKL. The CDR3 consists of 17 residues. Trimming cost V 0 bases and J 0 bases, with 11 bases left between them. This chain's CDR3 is CASSQDRGATTNEKLFF. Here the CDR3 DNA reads TGCGCCAGCAGCCAAGATCGAGGGGCTACAACTAATGAAAAACTGTTTTTT.

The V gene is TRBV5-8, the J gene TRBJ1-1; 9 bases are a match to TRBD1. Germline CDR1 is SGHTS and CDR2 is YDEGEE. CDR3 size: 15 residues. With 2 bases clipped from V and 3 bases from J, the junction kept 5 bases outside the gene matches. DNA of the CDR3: TGTGCCAGCAGCTTCTCGGGGACAGGGTACACTGAAGCTTTCTTT. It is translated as CASSFSGTGYTEAFF.